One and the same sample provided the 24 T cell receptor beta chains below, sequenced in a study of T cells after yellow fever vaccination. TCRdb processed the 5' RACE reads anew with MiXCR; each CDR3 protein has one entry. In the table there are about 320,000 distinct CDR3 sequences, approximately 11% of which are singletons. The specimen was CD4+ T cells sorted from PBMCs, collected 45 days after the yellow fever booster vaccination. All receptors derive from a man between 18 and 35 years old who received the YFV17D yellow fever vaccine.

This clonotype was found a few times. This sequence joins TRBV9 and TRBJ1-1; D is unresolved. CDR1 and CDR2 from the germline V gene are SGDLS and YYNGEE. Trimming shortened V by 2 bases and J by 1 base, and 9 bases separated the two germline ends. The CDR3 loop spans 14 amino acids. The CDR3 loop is CASSVDSWNTEAFF. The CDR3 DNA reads TGTGCCAGCAGCGTGGACTCCTGGAACACTGAAGCTTTCTTT. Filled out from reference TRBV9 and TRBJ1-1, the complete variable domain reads DSGVTQTPKHLITATGQRVTLRCSPRSGDLSVYWYQQSLDQGLQFLIQYYNGEERAKGNILERFSAQQFPDLHSELNLSSLELGDSALYFCASSVDSWNTEAFFGQGTRLTVV.

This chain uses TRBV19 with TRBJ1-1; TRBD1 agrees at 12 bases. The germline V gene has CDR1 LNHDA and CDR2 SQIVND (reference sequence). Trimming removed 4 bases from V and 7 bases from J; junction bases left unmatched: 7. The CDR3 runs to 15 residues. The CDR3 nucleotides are TGTGCCAGTAGTAGCCCGGGACAGGGGGCAGGTGAAGCTTTCTTT. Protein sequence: CASSSPGQGAGEAFF.

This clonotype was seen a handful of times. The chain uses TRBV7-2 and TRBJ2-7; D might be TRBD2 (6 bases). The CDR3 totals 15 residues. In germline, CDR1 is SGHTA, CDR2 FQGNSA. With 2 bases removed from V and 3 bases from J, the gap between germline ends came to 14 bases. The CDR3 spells CASSLQRNGGYEQYV. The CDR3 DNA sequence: TGTGCCAGCAGCTTACAGCGGAACGGGGGCTACGAGCAGTACGTC.

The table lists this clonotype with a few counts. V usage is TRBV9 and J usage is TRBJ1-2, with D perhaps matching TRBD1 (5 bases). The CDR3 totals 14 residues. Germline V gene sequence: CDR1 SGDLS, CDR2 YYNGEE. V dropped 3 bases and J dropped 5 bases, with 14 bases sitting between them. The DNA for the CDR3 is TGTGCCAGCAGCGCAGGTTTTAGGGGTTATGGCTACACCTTC. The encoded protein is CASSAGFRGYGYTF.

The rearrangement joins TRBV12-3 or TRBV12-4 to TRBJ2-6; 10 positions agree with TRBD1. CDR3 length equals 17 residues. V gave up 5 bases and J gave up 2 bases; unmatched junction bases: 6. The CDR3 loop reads CASSPGQGEAGANVLTF. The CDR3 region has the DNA TGTGCCAGCAGTCCAGGACAGGGGGAGGCTGGGGCCAACGTCCTGACTTTC.

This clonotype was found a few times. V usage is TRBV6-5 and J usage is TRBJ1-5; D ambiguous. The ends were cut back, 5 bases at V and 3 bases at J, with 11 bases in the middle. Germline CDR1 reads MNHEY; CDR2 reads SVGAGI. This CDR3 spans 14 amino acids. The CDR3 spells CASSPNSHNQPQHF. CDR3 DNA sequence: TGTGCCAGCAGTCCGAACAGCCACAATCAGCCCCAGCATTTT.

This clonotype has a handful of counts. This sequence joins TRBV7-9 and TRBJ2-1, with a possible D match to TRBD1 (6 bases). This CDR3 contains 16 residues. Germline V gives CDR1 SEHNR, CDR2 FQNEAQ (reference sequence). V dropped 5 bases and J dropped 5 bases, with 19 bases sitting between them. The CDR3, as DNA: TGTGCCAGCAGCCCGCGTCTCGGACAGAAAAACAATGAGCAGTTCTTC. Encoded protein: CASSPRLGQKNNEQFF.

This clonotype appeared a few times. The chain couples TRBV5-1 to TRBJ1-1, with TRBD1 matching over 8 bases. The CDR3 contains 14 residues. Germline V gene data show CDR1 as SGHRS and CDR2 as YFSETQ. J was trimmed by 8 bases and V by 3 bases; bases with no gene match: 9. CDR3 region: CASSSGQGLSEAFF. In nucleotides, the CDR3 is TGCGCCAGCAGCTCCGGACAGGGACTTTCCGAAGCTTTCTTT.

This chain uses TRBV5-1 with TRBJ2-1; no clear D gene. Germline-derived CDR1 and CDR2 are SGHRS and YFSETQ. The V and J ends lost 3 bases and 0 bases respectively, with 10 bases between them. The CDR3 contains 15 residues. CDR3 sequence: CASSWGSSSYNEQFF. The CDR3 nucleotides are TGCGCCAGCAGCTGGGGATCGAGCTCCTACAATGAGCAGTTCTTC. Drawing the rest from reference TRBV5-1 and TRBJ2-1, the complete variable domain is KAGVTQTPRYLIKTRGQQVTLSCSPISGHRSVSWYQQTPGQGLQFLFEYFSETQRNKGNFPGRFSGRQFSNSRSEMNVSTLELGDSALYLCASSWGSSSYNEQFFGPGTRLTVL.

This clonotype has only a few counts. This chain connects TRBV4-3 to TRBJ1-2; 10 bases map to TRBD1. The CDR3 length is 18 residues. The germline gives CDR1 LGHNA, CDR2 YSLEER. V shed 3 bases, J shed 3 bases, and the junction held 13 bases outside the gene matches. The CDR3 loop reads CASSQDTGTGDSYYGYTF. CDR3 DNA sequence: TGCGCCAGCAGCCAGGATACCGGGACAGGGGATTCGTACTATGGCTACACCTTC.

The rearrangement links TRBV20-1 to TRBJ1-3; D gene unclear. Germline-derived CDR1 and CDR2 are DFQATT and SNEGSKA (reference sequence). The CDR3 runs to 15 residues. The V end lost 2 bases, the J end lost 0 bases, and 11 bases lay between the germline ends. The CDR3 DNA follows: TGCAGTGCTAGAATCTTGGAGGGCTCTGGAAACACCATATATTTT. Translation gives CSARILEGSGNTIYF.

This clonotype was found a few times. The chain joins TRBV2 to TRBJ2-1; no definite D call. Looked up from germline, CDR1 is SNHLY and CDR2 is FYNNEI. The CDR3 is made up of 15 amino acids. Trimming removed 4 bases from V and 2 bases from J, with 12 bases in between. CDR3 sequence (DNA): TGTGCCAGCAGTGTAAGCCTCTCGACCTACAATGAGCAGTTCTTC. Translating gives CASSVSLSTYNEQFF. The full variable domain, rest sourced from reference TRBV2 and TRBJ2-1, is EPEVTQTPSHQVTQMGQEVILRCVPISNHLYFYWYRQILGQKVEFLVSFYNNEISEKSEIFDDQFSVERPDGSNFTLKIRSTKLEDSAMYFCASSVSLSTYNEQFFGPGTRLTVL.

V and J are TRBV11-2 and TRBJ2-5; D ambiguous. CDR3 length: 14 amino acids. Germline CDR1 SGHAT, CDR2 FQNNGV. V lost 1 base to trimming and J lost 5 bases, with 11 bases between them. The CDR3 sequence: CASSLAPTRETQYF. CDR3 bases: TGTGCCAGCAGCTTAGCCCCCACCAGGGAGACCCAGTACTTC. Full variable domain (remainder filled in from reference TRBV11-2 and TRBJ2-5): EAGVAQSPRYKIIEKRQSVAFWCNPISGHATLYWYQQILGQGPKLLIQFQNNGVVDDSQLPKDRFSAERLKGVDSTLKIQPAKLEDSAVYLCASSLAPTRETQYFGPGTRLLVL.

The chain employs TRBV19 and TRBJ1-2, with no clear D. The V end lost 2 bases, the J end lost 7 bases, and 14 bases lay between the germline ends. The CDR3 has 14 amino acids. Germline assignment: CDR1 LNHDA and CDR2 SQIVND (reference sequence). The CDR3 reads CASSIRTLSRGYTF. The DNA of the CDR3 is TGTGCCAGTAGTATAAGGACTCTAAGTCGTGGCTACACCTTC.

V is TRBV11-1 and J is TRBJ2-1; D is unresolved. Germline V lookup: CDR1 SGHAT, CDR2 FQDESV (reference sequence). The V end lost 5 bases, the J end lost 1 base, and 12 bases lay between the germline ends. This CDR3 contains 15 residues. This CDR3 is CASSASGKSYNEQFF. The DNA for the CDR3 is TGTGCCAGCAGCGCAAGTGGGAAATCCTACAATGAGCAGTTCTTC.

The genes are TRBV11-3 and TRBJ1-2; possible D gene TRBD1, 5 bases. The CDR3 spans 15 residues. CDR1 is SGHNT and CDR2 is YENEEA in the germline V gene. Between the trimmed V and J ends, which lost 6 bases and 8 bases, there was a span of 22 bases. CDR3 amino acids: CASRTGARACCGYTF. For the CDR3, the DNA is TGTGCCAGCAGGACCGGGGCCAGGGCCTGCTGCGGCTACACCTTC.

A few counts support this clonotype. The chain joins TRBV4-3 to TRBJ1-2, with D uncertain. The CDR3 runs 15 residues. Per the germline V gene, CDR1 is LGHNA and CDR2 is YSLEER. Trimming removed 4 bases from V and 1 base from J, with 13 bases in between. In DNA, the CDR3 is TGCGCCAGCAGCCGGAACGGGCGGGGTAACTATGGCTACACCTTC. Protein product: CASSRNGRGNYGYTF.

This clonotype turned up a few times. The DNA for the CDR3 is TGTGCCAGCAGTTACTCAGGGGGAATAACAGATACGCAGTATTTT. Translated: CASSYSGGITDTQYF. V is TRBV6-5 and J is TRBJ2-3; weak D call: TRBD1 (6 bases). The V and J ends lost 0 bases and 3 bases respectively, with 10 bases between them. Germline CDR1 is MNHEY and CDR2 is SVGAGI. The CDR3 extends over 15 amino acids.

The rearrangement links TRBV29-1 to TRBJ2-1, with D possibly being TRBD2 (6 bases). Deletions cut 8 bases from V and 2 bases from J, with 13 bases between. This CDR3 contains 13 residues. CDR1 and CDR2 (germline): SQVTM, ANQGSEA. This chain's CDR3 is CSTVEGTYNEQFF. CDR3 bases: TGCAGCACCGTGGAGGGAACCTACAATGAGCAGTTCTTC.

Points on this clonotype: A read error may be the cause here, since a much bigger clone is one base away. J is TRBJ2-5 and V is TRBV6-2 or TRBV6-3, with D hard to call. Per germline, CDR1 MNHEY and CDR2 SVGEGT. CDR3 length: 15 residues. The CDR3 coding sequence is TGTGCCAGCAGTTACTCGACTTTTGGTGAGGAGACCAAGTACTTC. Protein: CASSYSTFGEETKYF.

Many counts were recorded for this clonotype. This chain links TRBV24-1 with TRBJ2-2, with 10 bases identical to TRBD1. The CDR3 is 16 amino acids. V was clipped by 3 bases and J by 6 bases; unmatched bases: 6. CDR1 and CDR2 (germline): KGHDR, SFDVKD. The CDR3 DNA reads TGTGCCACCAGTGATCCGGGACAGGGGTTCTCCGGGGAGCTGTTTTTT. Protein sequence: CATSDPGQGFSGELFF.

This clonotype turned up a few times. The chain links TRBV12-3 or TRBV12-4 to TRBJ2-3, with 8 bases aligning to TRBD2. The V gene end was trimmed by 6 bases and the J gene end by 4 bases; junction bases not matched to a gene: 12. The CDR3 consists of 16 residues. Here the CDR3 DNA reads TGTGCCAGCAGAGCGGCGTGGCGGGGGGCCTCAGATACGCAGTATTTT. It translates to CASRAAWRGASDTQYF.

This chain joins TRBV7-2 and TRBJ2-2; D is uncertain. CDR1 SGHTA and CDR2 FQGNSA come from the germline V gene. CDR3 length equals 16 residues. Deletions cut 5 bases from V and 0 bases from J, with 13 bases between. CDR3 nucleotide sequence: TGTGCCAGCAGCCCAACCCTTTTAACGAACACCGGGGAGCTGTTTTTT. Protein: CASSPTLLTNTGELFF.

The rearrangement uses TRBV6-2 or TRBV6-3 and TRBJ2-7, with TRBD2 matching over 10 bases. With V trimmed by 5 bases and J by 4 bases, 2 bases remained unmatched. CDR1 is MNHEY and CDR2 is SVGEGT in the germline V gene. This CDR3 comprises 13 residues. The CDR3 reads CASSVTSGYEQYF. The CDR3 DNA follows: TGTGCCAGCAGTGTGACTAGCGGGTACGAGCAGTACTTC.